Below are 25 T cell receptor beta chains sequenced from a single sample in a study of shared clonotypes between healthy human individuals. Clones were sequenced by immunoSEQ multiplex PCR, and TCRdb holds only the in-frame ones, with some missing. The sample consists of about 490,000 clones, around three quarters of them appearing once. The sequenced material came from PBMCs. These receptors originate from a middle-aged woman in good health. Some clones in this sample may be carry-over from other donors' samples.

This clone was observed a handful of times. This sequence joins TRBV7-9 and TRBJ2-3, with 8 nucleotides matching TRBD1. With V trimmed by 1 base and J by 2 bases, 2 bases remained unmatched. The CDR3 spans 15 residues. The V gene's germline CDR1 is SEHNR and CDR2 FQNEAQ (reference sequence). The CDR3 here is CASSLGTGYTDTQYF. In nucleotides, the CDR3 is TGTGCCAGCAGCTTAGGGACAGGGTACACAGATACGCAGTATTTT.

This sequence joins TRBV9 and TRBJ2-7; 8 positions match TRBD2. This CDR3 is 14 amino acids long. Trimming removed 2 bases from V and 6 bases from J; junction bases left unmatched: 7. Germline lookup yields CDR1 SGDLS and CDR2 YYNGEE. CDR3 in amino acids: CASSVSGRAPEQYF. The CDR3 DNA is TGTGCCAGCAGCGTGAGCGGGAGAGCTCCCGAGCAGTACTTC.

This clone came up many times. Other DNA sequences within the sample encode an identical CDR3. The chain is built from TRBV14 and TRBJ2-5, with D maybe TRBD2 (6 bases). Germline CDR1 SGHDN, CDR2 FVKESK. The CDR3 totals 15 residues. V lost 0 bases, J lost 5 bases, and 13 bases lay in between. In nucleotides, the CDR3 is TGTGCCAGCAGCCAAGATCGGGGGTTTTTGGAGACCCAGTACTTC. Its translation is CASSQDRGFLETQYF. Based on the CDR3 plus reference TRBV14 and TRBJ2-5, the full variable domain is EAGVTQFPSHSVIEKGQTVTLRCDPISGHDNLYWYRRVMGKEIKFLLHFVKESKQDESGMPNNRFLAERTGGTYSTLKVQPAELEDSGVYFCASSQDRGFLETQYFGPGTRLLVL.

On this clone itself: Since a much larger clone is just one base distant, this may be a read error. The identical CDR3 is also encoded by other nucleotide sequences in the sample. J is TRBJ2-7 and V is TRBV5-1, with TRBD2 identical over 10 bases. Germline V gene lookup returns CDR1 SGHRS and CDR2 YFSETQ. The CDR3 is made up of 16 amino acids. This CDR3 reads CASSDPLAGENYEQYF. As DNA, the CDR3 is TGCGCCAGCAGCGATCCCCTAGCGGGAGAAAACTACGAGCAATACTTC.

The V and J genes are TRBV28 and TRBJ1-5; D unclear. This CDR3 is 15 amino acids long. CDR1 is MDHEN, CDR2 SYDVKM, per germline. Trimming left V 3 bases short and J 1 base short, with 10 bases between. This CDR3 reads CASSFPLQSNQPQHF. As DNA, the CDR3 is TGTGCCAGCAGTTTCCCCCTCCAGAGCAATCAGCCCCAGCATTTT.

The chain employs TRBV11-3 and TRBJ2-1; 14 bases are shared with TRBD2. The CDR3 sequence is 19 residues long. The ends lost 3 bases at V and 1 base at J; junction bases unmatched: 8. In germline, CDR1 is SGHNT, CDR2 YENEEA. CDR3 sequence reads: CASSFTSGLAGESYNEQFF. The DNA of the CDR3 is TGTGCCAGCAGCTTCACCTCGGGACTAGCGGGAGAATCCTACAATGAGCAGTTCTTC.

The CDR3 nucleotides are TGTGCCAGCTCACCGGGCGCGCAGGGAGGGGACACTGAAGCTTTCTTT. It codes for CASSPGAQGGDTEAFF. V is TRBV18 and J is TRBJ1-1, with TRBD1 as a possible D gene (5 bases). CDR3 size: 16 residues. Germline V gives CDR1 KGHSH, CDR2 LQKENI. The V gene lost 3 bases and the J gene lost 3 bases, with 17 bases spanning the gap.

The DNA of the CDR3 is TGTGCCAGCAGTTCGCGGGAGACGGTTTTCAATGAGCAGTTCTTC. Its translation: CASSSRETVFNEQFF. The rearrangement uses TRBV28 and TRBJ2-1; 7 nucleotides line up with TRBD2. There are 15 residues in the CDR3. The germline V gene has CDR1 MDHEN and CDR2 SYDVKM. After removal of 4 bases from V and 6 bases from J, the junction contained 9 bases not matched to a gene.

The CDR3, as DNA: TGTGCCAGCAGCGTGGGAAACTACGAGCAGTACTTC. This translates into CASSVGNYEQYF. J is TRBJ2-7 and V is TRBV7-9; D gene uncertain. CDR3 size: 12 residues. V lost 5 bases and J lost 3, with 8 bases in between. Germline CDR1 is SEHNR and CDR2 is FQNEAQ (reference sequence).

The CDR3 loop reads CASTGGNQYEQFF. The CDR3 coding sequence is TGTGCCAGCACAGGGGGGAATCAATACGAGCAGTTCTTC. The V gene is TRBV2, the J gene TRBJ2-1, with a tentative D call TRBD1 (7 bases). Trimming stripped 7 bases from V and 10 bases from J, with 17 bases between. CDR1 and CDR2 from the germline V gene are SNHLY and FYNNEI. CDR3 length: 13 amino acids.

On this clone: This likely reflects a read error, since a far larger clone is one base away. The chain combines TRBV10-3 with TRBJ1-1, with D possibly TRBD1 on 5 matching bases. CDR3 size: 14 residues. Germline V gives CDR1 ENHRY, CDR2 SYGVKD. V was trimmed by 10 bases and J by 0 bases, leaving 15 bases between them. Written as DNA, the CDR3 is TGTGCCACCCTAGGGCAGGGAGTGAACACTGAAGCTTTCTTT. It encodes CATLGQGVNTEAFF.

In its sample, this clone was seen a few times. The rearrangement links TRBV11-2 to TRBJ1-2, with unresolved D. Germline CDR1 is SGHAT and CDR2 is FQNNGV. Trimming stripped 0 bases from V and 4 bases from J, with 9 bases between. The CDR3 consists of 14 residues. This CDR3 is CASSLERQSYGYTF. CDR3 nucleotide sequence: TGTGCCAGCAGCTTAGAAAGACAAAGCTATGGCTACACCTTC.

The CDR3 loop is CASSPQVPNTEAFF. The CDR3 DNA reads as TGTGCCAGTAGTCCACAGGTGCCGAACACTGAAGCTTTCTTT. The chain combines TRBV19 with TRBJ1-1; TRBD1 might be the D (5 bases). With 5 bases removed from V and 1 base from J, the gap between germline ends came to 11 bases. This CDR3 has 14 residues. Germline CDR1 and CDR2: LNHDA and SQIVND (reference sequence).

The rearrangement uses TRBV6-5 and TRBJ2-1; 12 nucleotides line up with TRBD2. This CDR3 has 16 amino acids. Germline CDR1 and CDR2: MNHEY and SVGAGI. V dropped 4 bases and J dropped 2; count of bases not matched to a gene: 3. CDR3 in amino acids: CASSSLAGGPYNEQFF. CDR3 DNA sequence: TGTGCCAGCAGTTCCCTAGCGGGAGGGCCCTACAATGAGCAGTTCTTC.

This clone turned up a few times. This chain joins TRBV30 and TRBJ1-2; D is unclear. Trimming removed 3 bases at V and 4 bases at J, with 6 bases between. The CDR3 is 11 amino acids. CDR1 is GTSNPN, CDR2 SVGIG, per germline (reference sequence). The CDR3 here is CAWSPSYGYTF. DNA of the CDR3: TGTGCCTGGAGCCCCAGCTATGGCTACACCTTC.

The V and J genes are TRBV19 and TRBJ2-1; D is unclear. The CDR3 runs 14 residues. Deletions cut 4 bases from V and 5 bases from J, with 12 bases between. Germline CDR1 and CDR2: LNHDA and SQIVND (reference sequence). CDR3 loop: CASSKWERNNEQFF. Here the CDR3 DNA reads TGTGCCAGTAGTAAGTGGGAAAGGAACAATGAGCAGTTCTTC.

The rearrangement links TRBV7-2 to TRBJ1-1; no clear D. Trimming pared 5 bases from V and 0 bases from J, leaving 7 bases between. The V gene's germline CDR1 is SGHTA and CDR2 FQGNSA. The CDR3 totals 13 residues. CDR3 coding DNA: TGTGCCAGCAGCACGTCATTGAACACTGAAGCTTTCTTT. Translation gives CASSTSLNTEAFF. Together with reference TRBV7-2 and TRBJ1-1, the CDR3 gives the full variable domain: GAGVSQSPSNKVTEKGKDVELRCDPISGHTALYWYRQSLGQGLEFLIYFQGNSAPDKSGLPSDRFSAERTGGSVSTLTIQRTQQEDSAVYLCASSTSLNTEAFFGQGTRLTVV.

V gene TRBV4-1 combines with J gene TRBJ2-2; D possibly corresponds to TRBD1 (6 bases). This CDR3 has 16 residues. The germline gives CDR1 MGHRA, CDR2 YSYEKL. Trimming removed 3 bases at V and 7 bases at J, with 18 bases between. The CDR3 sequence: CASSHHRQGSGGELFF. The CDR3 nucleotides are TGCGCCAGCAGCCACCACAGGCAGGGGAGTGGCGGGGAGCTGTTTTTT.

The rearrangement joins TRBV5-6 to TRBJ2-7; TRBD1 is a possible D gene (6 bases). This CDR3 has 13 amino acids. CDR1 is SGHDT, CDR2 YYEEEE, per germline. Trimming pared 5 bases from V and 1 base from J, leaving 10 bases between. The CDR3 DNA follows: TGTGCCAGCAGTTTTGGGACATCCTACGAGCAGTACTTC. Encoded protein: CASSFGTSYEQYF.

The CDR3 DNA is TGTGCCAGCAGTGCGGTTGTAACAGGGCATGGCTACACCTTC. Encoded protein: CASSAVVTGHGYTF. The genes are TRBV2 and TRBJ1-2; maybe TRBD1 (6 bases). Trimming took off 4 bases at V and 6 bases at J, with 15 bases between the two ends. The CDR3 contains 14 residues. Germline lookup yields CDR1 SNHLY and CDR2 FYNNEI.

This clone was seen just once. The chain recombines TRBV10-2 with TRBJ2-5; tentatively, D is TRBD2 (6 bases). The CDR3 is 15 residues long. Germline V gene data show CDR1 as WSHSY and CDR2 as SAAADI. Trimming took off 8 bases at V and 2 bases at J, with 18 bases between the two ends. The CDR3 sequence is CASRPFGGEQETQYF. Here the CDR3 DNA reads TGCGCCAGCCGTCCGTTCGGGGGAGAGCAAGAGACCCAGTACTTC.

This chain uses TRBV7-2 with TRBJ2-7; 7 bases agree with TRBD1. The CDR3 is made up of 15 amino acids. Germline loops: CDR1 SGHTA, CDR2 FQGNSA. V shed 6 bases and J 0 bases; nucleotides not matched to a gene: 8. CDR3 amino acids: CASRLSGTDSYEQYF. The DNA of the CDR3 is TGTGCCAGCAGACTATCCGGGACAGACTCCTACGAGCAGTACTTC.

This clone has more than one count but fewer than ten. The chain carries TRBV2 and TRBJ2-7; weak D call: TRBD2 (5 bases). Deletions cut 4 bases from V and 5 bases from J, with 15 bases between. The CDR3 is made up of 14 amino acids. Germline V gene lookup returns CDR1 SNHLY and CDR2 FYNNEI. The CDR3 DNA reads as TGTGCCAGCAGTGGAGGCGCGGGTTGGGACGAGCAGTACTTC. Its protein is CASSGGAGWDEQYF.

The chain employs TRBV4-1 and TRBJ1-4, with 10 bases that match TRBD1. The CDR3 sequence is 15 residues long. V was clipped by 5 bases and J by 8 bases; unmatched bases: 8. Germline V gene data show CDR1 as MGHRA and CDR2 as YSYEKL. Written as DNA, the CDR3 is TGCGCCAGCAGCTACAGACAGGGGGCGAAAGAAAAACTGTTTTTT. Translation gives CASSYRQGAKEKLFF.

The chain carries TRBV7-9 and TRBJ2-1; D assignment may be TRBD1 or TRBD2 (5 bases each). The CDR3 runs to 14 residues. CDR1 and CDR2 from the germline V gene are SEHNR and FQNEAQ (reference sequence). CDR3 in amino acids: CALTAVGSYNEQFF. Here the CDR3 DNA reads TGTGCGTTGACAGCGGTGGGCTCCTACAATGAGCAGTTCTTC.